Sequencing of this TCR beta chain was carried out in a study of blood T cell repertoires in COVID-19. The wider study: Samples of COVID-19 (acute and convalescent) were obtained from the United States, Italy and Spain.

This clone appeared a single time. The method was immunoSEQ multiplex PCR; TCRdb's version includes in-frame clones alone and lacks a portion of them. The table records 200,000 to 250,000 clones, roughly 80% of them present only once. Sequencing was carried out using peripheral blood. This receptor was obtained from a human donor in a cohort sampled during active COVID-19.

The CDR3 loop is CASKAGGVYSNQPQHF. In DNA, the CDR3 is TGTGCCAGCAAAGCAGGGGGAGTTTATAGCAATCAGCCCCAGCATTTT. This chain connects TRBV6-8 to TRBJ1-5, with 7 bases lining up with TRBD1. The CDR3 has 16 residues. Germline V gene lookup returns CDR1 MNHGY and CDR2 SAAAGT. The V and J ends lost 7 bases and 0 bases, in that order; junction bases with no gene match: 9.